Below are 2 T cell receptor beta chains sequenced from a single sample in a study of blood T cell repertoires in COVID-19 (TCRdb year 2020). To prepare the library, the immunoSEQ multiplex PCR assay was applied. This immuneACCESS table, as held by TCRdb, lists in-frame sequences with V and J called but not all clones. Of the missing ones, under half trace to an unresolved V gene in checked studies; the others have no known cause. A total of 200,000 to 250,000 clones appear in this sample, about 76% of them only once. The ten largest clones take up around 8.9% of the sample. Sequencing input: PBMCs or T cells enriched from blood (not recorded which). These receptors all stem from a woman aged 45-60 years with acute COVID-19.

J is TRBJ2-4 and V is TRBV18, with D possibly matching TRBD2 (6 bases). This CDR3 is built from 17 residues. With 0 bases removed from V and 1 base from J, the gap between germline ends came to 13 bases. The V gene's germline CDR1 is KGHSH and CDR2 LQKENI. CDR3 loop: CASSPPGGLTAKNIQYF. CDR3 DNA sequence: TGTGCCAGCTCACCACCAGGAGGGCTAACGGCCAAAAACATTCAGTACTTC.

The rearrangement uses TRBV18 and TRBJ1-5; D remains ambiguous. This CDR3 comprises 13 residues. Trimming took 3 bases from V and 6 from J, leaving 9 bases between them. CDR1 KGHSH and CDR2 LQKENI come from the germline V gene. Written as DNA, the CDR3 is TGTGCCAGCTCACCGACGGAGGTTCAGCCCCAGCATTTT. Its protein product is CASSPTEVQPQHF.